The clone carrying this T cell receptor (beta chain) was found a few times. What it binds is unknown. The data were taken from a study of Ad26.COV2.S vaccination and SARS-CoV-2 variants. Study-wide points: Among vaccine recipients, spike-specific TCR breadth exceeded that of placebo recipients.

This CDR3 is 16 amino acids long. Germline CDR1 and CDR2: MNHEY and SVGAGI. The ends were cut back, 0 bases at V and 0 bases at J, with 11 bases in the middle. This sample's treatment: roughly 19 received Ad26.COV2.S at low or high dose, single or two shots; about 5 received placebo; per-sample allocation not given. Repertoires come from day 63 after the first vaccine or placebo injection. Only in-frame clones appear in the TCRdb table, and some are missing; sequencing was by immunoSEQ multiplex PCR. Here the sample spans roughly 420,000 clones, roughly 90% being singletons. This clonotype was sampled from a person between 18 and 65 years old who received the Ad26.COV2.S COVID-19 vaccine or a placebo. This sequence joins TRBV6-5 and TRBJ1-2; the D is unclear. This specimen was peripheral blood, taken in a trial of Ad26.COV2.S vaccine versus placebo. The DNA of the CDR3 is TGTGCCAGCAGTTACTCGACTCTTGAAGCTAACTATGGCTACACCTTC. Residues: CASSYSTLEANYGYTF.